Listed below are T cell receptor beta chains from one sample, sequenced in a study of technical replicates of blood from several donors. Profiled with immunoSEQ multiplex PCR; TCRdb holds only in-frame clones, not every one. The sample comprises 45,000 to 65,000 clones, around 95% of which are singletons, and approximately 0.22% rests with the top ten. The sample comprised T cells isolated from PBMCs. Receptor source: a human donor in good health. Each CDR3 is given with its conserved first and last residue. Fields, in order: V gene, CDR3 length, clone size, D gene, J gene, CDR3 protein, CDR3 DNA. D genes are given only for firm matches. Clone size is shown for a subset of rows, as once, few, many or a class of expanded clone.

>TRBV7-9|16|.|.|TRBJ1-4
CASSFSAIVREEKLFF
TGTGCCAGCAGCTTTTCAGCGATTGTGAGGGAGGAAAAACTGTTTTTT
>TRBV10-2|14|few|.|TRBJ1-2
CASSSGRGYGGYTF
TGCGCCAGCAGTAGCGGCAGGGGTTACGGCGGCTACACCTTC
>TRBV13|15|.|.|TRBJ2-7
CASSLGLGQTYEQYF
TGTGCCAGCAGCTTAGGCCTTGGACAGACTTACGAGCAGTACTTC
>TRBV29-1|13|.|.|TRBJ1-1
CSVSVPINTEAFF
TGCAGCGTTTCAGTTCCGATAAACACTGAAGCTTTCTTT
>TRBV18|16|.|TRBD1|TRBJ1-1
CASSPRYTGVNTEAFF
TGTGCCAGCTCACCTCGCTATACAGGGGTGAACACTGAAGCTTTCTTT
>TRBV28|16|.|TRBD2|TRBJ2-7
CASRQSGLAGGHRQYF
TGTGCCAGCAGGCAATCTGGACTAGCGGGAGGGCACCGGCAGTACTTC
>TRBV14|16|.|.|TRBJ2-5
CASSQGGWDFAETQYF
TGTGCCAGCAGCCAAGGAGGTTGGGACTTCGCAGAGACCCAGTACTTC
>TRBV28|16|.|TRBD1|TRBJ2-3
CASSSPGGRSTDTQYF
TGTGCCAGCAGTTCCCCAGGGGGAAGGAGCACAGATACGCAGTATTTT
>TRBV28|12|once|.|TRBJ1-5
CASRITSQPQHF
TGTGCCAGCAGGATCACAAGTCAGCCCCAGCATTTT
>TRBV28|11|.|TRBD2|TRBJ2-3
CASGAGTSKYF
TGTGCCAGCGGAGCCGGGACTAGCAAGTATTTT
>TRBV14|14|.|TRBD1|TRBJ2-2
CASSQLRGPGELFF
TGTGCCAGCAGCCAACTCAGGGGGCCCGGGGAGCTGTTTTTT
>TRBV9|15|.|TRBD1|TRBJ1-1
CASSARSGGGTEAFF
TGTGCCAGCAGCGCCCGCTCAGGGGGAGGAACTGAAGCTTTCTTT
>TRBV28|15|.|.|TRBJ1-4
CASSVVWAEGEKLFF
TGTGCCAGCAGCGTTGTCTGGGCGGAGGGGGAAAAACTGTTTTTT
>TRBV28|15|.|TRBD1|TRBJ1-2
CASRNPGQGAYGYTF
TGTGCCAGCAGAAATCCGGGACAGGGGGCCTATGGCTACACCTTC
>TRBV18|15|.|.|TRBJ1-2
CASSPRGQGSGGYTF
TGTGCCAGCTCACCACGGGGGCAGGGTAGTGGTGGCTACACCTTC
>TRBV13|15|.|TRBD1|TRBJ1-2
CASSPGQGAGYGYTF
TGTGCCAGCAGCCCTGGACAGGGGGCAGGCTATGGCTACACCTTC
>TRBV7-9|16|.|.|TRBJ2-3
CASSLGSGARTDTQYF
TGTGCCAGCAGCTTAGGGTCAGGGGCCCGCACAGATACGCAGTATTTT
>TRBV7-3|16|.|.|TRBJ2-2
CASSLGGTVNTGELFF
TGTGCCAGCAGCTTAGGAGGGACAGTGAACACCGGGGAGCTGTTTTTT
>TRBV7-3|14|.|TRBD2|TRBJ2-1
CASSSLADYNEQFF
TGTGCCAGCAGCTCGCTAGCGGACTACAATGAGCAGTTCTTC
>TRBV7-8|16|.|.|TRBJ1-1
CATTLGIWGDGTEAFF
TGTGCCACCACCCTGGGTATTTGGGGGGATGGCACTGAAGCTTTCTTT
>TRBV10-1|16|.|TRBD2|TRBJ2-1
CASSDPGTRGGNEQFF
TGCGCCAGCAGTGACCCCGGGACTAGAGGAGGGAATGAGCAGTTCTTC
>TRBV11-2|13|.|.|TRBJ1-1
CASSSLIDKGAFF
TGTGCCAGCAGCTCCCTCATCGACAAGGGGGCTTTCTTT
>TRBV5-1|16|.|.|TRBJ1-3
CASSLAGMRAGNTIYF
TGCGCCAGCAGCCTAGCCGGAATGAGGGCGGGAAACACCATATATTTT
>TRBV7-9|18|.|TRBD2|TRBJ2-1
CASSLALASGVSYNEQFF
TGTGCCAGCAGCTTAGCTTTGGCTAGCGGGGTTTCCTACAATGAGCAGTTCTTC
>TRBV11-2|16|.|.|TRBJ2-1
CASSLGPTPPNNEQFF
TGTGCCAGCAGCTTAGGCCCGACACCCCCAAACAATGAGCAGTTCTTC
>TRBV7-6|15|.|TRBD2|TRBJ2-7
CASSLGSSGSGEQYF
TGTGCCAGCAGCTTAGGGTCCAGCGGGAGTGGTGAGCAGTACTTC
>TRBV5-4|14|.|TRBD1|TRBJ1-2
CASSSEQGGRGYTF
TGTGCCAGCAGCTCAGAACAGGGGGGTAGGGGCTACACCTTC
>TRBV7-8|13|.|.|TRBJ1-2
CASSLNYDYGYTF
TGTGCCAGCAGCTTGAACTATGACTATGGCTACACCTTC
>TRBV5-1|15|few|.|TRBJ1-5
CASSLTGYSNQPQHF
TGCGCCAGCAGCTTGACAGGCTATAGCAATCAGCCCCAGCATTTT
>TRBV28|14|.|TRBD1|TRBJ2-7
CASITDRGPYEQYF
TGTGCCAGCATTACCGACAGGGGGCCTTACGAGCAGTACTTC
>TRBV5-1|14|.|TRBD2|TRBJ2-1
CASSLGLATDEQFF
TGCGCCAGCAGCTTGGGACTAGCTACGGATGAGCAGTTCTTC
>TRBV11-2|15|.|TRBD2|TRBJ2-1
CASSSIAGVYNEQFF
TGTGCCAGCAGCTCGATAGCGGGTGTCTACAATGAGCAGTTCTTC
>TRBV6-5|15|.|.|TRBJ2-1
CASSGDGTPGNEQFF
TGTGCCAGCAGTGGGGACGGGACACCTGGGAATGAGCAGTTCTTC
>TRBV5-6|15|.|TRBD1|TRBJ2-1
CASSLTPTGHNEQFF
TGTGCCAGCAGCCTTACCCCGACAGGGCACAATGAGCAGTTCTTC
>TRBV29-1|13|.|TRBD2|TRBJ2-5
CSVRGGSQETQYF
TGCAGCGTCCGGGGGGGCAGCCAAGAGACCCAGTACTTC
>TRBV18|20|.|.|TRBJ2-6
CASSPRAGTDLSSGANVLTF
TGTGCCAGCTCACCAAGGGCAGGGACTGATCTAAGCTCTGGGGCCAACGTCCTGACTTTC
>TRBV15|12|.|.|TRBJ1-1
CATSRGWTEAFF
TGTGCCACCTCAAGGGGGTGGACTGAAGCTTTCTTT
>TRBV5-4|17|.|.|TRBJ2-3
CASSLDGRIERADTQYF
TGTGCCAGCAGCTTGGACGGGAGAATTGAACGTGCAGATACGCAGTATTTT
>TRBV6-5|13|once|.|TRBJ1-2
CASSSQGTYGYTF
TGTGCCAGCAGTTCCCAGGGGACCTATGGCTACACCTTC
>TRBV5-4|14|.|TRBD2|TRBJ2-1
CASSFEGGPAEQFF
TGTGCCAGCAGCTTTGAGGGAGGGCCCGCTGAGCAGTTCTTC
>TRBV7-9|12|.|.|TRBJ1-2
CASSLLDYGYTF
TGTGCCAGCAGCCTACTAGACTATGGCTACACCTTC
>TRBV5-1|14|.|TRBD2|TRBJ2-5
CASNSGTRQETQYF
TGCGCCAGCAACTCTGGGACTAGACAAGAGACCCAGTACTTC
>TRBV11-3|16|once|TRBD2|TRBJ2-3
CASSLVTSGALDTQYF
TGTGCCAGCAGCTTAGTGACTAGCGGGGCACTAGATACGCAGTATTTT
>TRBV7-6|15|.|.|TRBJ1-5
CASSLAGGFNQPQHF
TGTGCCAGCAGCTTAGCGGGAGGGTTCAATCAGCCCCAGCATTTT
>TRBV9|16|.|TRBD2|TRBJ2-1
CASSAGLAATYNEQFF
TGTGCCAGCAGCGCTGGACTAGCGGCTACCTACAATGAGCAGTTCTTC
>TRBV28|18|.|.|TRBJ2-7
CASSLSVFKTTVSYEQYF
TGTGCCAGCAGTTTAAGTGTATTTAAAACGACAGTCTCCTACGAGCAGTACTTC
>TRBV5-1|18|.|.|TRBJ2-1
CASSLPPAGQPYYNEQFF
TGCGCCAGCAGCTTGCCCCCCGCCGGACAGCCCTACTACAATGAGCAGTTCTTC
>TRBV6-5|15|.|TRBD1|TRBJ1-2
CASSYGQGALYGYTF
TGTGCCAGCAGTTACGGACAGGGGGCCCTCTATGGCTACACCTTC
>TRBV7-8|13|once|TRBD1|TRBJ2-7
CASRSTGAYEQYF
TGTGCCAGCAGATCGACAGGGGCCTACGAGCAGTACTTC
>TRBV9|14|.|TRBD2|TRBJ2-3
CASSAGTSAPLQYF
TGTGCCAGCAGCGCGGGGACTAGCGCGCCACTTCAGTATTTT
>TRBV28|17|.|.|TRBJ2-5
CASSPLLLGDSQETQYF
TGTGCCAGCAGTCCCCTATTGTTGGGGGACTCCCAAGAGACCCAGTACTTC
>TRBV5-1|19|once|.|TRBJ1-3
CASRLHGYEGTNSGNTIYF
TGCGCCAGCAGGCTCCACGGGTACGAGGGGACTAACTCTGGAAACACCATATATTTT
>TRBV6-5|13|.|.|TRBJ2-7
CASSLSSGDEQYF
TGTGCCAGCAGCCTAAGCTCGGGGGACGAGCAGTACTTC
>TRBV5-1|14|once|TRBD2|TRBJ2-1
CASGDGAGVNEQFF
TGCGCCAGCGGGGATGGAGCGGGGGTCAATGAGCAGTTCTTC
>TRBV7-9|15|.|.|TRBJ1-5
CASSLNIGGNQPQHF
TGTGCCAGCAGCTTAAACATCGGGGGCAATCAGCCCCAGCATTTT
>TRBV7-9|14|.|TRBD2|TRBJ2-7
CASSLVGLAVEQYF
TGTGCCAGCAGCTTAGTGGGACTAGCAGTCGAGCAGTACTTC
>TRBV5-1|15|.|TRBD2|TRBJ2-3
CASRNREEGTDTQYF
TGCGCCAGCAGGAATCGGGAGGAAGGCACAGATACGCAGTATTTT
>TRBV29-1|14|.|.|TRBJ2-5
CSVNLRLVGETQYF
TGCAGCGTCAACCTTAGACTAGTCGGGGAGACCCAGTACTTC
>TRBV28|12|.|.|TRBJ2-7
CASGRDSYEQYF
TGTGCCAGCGGCAGGGACTCCTACGAGCAGTACTTC